Listed below are T cell receptor beta chains from one sample, sequenced in a study of OX40 agonist ivuxolimab in advanced cancers. Sequencing was performed with immunoSEQ multiplex PCR; in TCRdb, only in-frame clones are kept and a portion is missing. The sample lists 95,000 to 110,000 clones, approximately 89% occurring once. Sequencing used CD4+ or CD8+ T cells sorted from blood, obtained in a trial of the OX40 agonist ivuxolimab. These TCRs come from an adult with an advanced solid tumor such as melanoma, head and neck, liver or kidney cancer. Each CDR3 is given with its conserved first and last residue. The D gene is left open where the match is weak. The size entry is marked missing in some rows and otherwise reads once, few, many or a size class.

TRBJ2-2	.	TRBV7-6	.	CASSSVGGELFF	TGTGCCAGCAGCTCCGTAGGTGGGGAGCTGTTTTTT
TRBJ2-2	.	TRBV12-5	.	CASGLDDSTGELFF	TGTGCTAGTGGTTTGGACGATTCCACCGGGGAGCTGTTTTTT
TRBJ2-1	.	TRBV28	.	CATTFRNRVYNEQFF	TGTGCCACCACCTTCCGGAACAGGGTATACAATGAGCAGTTCTTC
TRBJ1-5	.	TRBV27	.	CASSLAGDRNQPQHF	TGTGCCAGCAGTCTGGCAGGGGACCGCAATCAGCCCCAGCATTTT
TRBJ1-2	.	TRBV5-6	.	CASSLDGGGSGYTF	TGTGCCAGCAGCTTGGACGGGGGAGGAAGTGGCTACACCTTC
TRBJ1-1	TRBD1	TRBV6-6	.	CASQQGRTEAFF	TGTGCCAGCCAACAGGGGCGGACTGAAGCTTTCTTT
TRBJ2-7	TRBD1	TRBV7-9	.	CASSSRTGTIYEQYF	TGTGCCAGCAGCTCGCGGACAGGGACGATCTACGAGCAGTACTTC
TRBJ1-2	TRBD1	TRBV2	.	CASSEEGQGAGGYTF	TGTGCCAGCAGTGAAGAGGGACAGGGGGCAGGTGGCTACACCTTC
TRBJ2-5	TRBD1	TRBV5-1	.	CASSLRFPGQGDWTQYF	TGCGCCAGCAGCTTGAGATTCCCGGGACAGGGGGATTGGACCCAGTACTTC
TRBJ1-1	.	TRBV5-4	once	CASSSGQKNTEAFF	TGTGCCAGCAGCTCGGGACAAAAGAACACTGAAGCTTTCTTT
TRBJ2-7	TRBD2	TRBV5-1	.	CASSSGTSGPTYEQYF	TGCGCCAGCAGCTCCGGGACTAGCGGGCCCACCTACGAGCAGTACTTC
TRBJ1-5	.	TRBV5-6	.	CASSRGVGQPQHF	TGTGCCAGCAGCAGGGGGGTGGGTCAGCCCCAGCATTTT
TRBJ2-2	.	TRBV7-3	.	CASSLLTRNTGELFF	TGTGCCAGCAGCCTACTAACAAGGAACACCGGGGAGCTGTTTTTT
TRBJ1-5	.	TRBV18	.	CASSPRGAQPQHF	TGTGCCAGCTCACCACGTGGAGCTCAGCCCCAGCATTTT
TRBJ1-5	.	TRBV19	.	CASSSGNLQGPQHF	TGTGCCAGTAGCTCCGGGAACCTGCAAGGGCCCCAGCATTTT
TRBJ2-3	.	TRBV28	.	CASIPGGLGDTQYF	TGTGCCTCTATCCCAGGGGGGCTCGGGGATACGCAGTATTTT
TRBJ2-7	TRBD1	TRBV19	.	CASSIWGQGYEQYF	TGTGCCAGTAGTATATGGGGACAGGGTTACGAGCAGTACTTC
TRBJ1-2	.	TRBV5-4	few	CASSPDNYGYTF	TGTGCCAGCAGCCCGGACAACTATGGCTACACCTTC
TRBJ2-7	.	TRBV6-5	.	CASSSIPSSYEQYF	TGTGCCAGCAGTTCGATTCCTAGCTCCTACGAGCAGTACTTC
TRBJ2-5	.	TRBV5-4	.	CASSLGAGAYPRPQMEQYF	TGTGCCAGCAGCTTGGGGGCAGGCGCATACCCAAGACCCCAGATGGAGCAGTACTTC
TRBJ2-2	TRBD1	TRBV12-5	.	CASGPGTAANTGELFF	TGTGCTAGTGGTCCGGGGACAGCCGCGAACACCGGGGAGCTGTTTTTT
TRBJ2-1	.	TRBV19	.	CASSIVRTSPYNEQFF	TGTGCCAGTAGTATAGTCAGGACCTCGCCCTACAATGAGCAGTTCTTC
TRBJ1-1	.	TRBV2	.	CASSGLIMEAFF	TGTGCCAGCAGTGGGCTCATAATGGAAGCTTTCTTT